Listed below are T cell receptor beta chains from one sample, sequenced in a study of cytomegalovirus exposure and HLA in healthy donors. Sequencing used immunoSEQ multiplex PCR; TCRdb keeps in-frame clones, though not all of them. Across approximately 72,000 clones, the top ten clones capture approximately 2.9% of the sample. The sequencing sample was made of PBMCs. The receptor source for this set is a man aged 35 to 55 in good health and CMV-seronegative. Both conserved end residues are part of each CDR3. D genes are given only for firm matches.

D,J,V,length,DNA,CDR3
TRBD1,TRBJ1-2,TRBV7-9,14,TGCGCCAGCAGCTTCGGGGACAGGGGCTTGGGCTACACCTTC,CASSFGDRGLGYTF
TRBD1,TRBJ1-6,TRBV7-2,16,TGTGCCAGCAGCTTAGCGCCGGGACAGGGAGCTTCACCCCTCCACTTT,CASSLAPGQGASPLHF
.,TRBJ1-1,TRBV12-5,13,TGTGCTAGTGGTTACCCGGGATTCACTGAAGCTTTCTTT,CASGYPGFTEAFF
.,TRBJ2-7,TRBV28,15,TGTGCCAGCAGCCATCGGCAGGGAAGATCCTACGAGCAGTACTTC,CASSHRQGRSYEQYF
TRBD2,TRBJ2-2,TRBV5-1,16,TGCGCCAGCAGCATTTTAGCGGGGACGAACACCGGGGAGCTGTTTTTT,CASSILAGTNTGELFF
TRBD2,TRBJ2-7,TRBV28,15,TGTGCCAGCAGCCGTAGCGGGGGGGCGATGTACGAGCAGTACTTC,CASSRSGGAMYEQYF
.,TRBJ1-1,TRBV19,13,TGTGCCAGTAACGCAAGAGGTGGCACTGAAGCTTTCTTT,CASNARGGTEAFF
.,TRBJ1-3,TRBV5-6,12,TGTGCCAGCAGCTTGGGACAAAACACCATATATTTT,CASSLGQNTIYF
TRBD1,TRBJ1-3,TRBV14,17,TGTGCCAGCAGCCCCTGGACAGGTTTACCCTCTGGAAACACCATATATTTT,CASSPWTGLPSGNTIYF
TRBD1,TRBJ1-1,TRBV5-4,16,TGTGCCAGCAGCTTGGGGCAGGGGGTAGGGAACACTGAAGCTTTCTTT,CASSLGQGVGNTEAFF
TRBD1,TRBJ2-5,TRBV6-1,16,TGTGCCAGCAGTGAAAGTAGGGGGCGCAGTTGGGAGACCCAGTACTTC,CASSESRGRSWETQYF
TRBD1,TRBJ2-5,TRBV14,13,TGTGCCAGCAACCAGGGGGCGGGAGAGACCCAGTACTTC,CASNQGAGETQYF
.,TRBJ1-1,TRBV4-1,15,TGCGCCAGCAGCCAAGGAGCTGGGGCGAACACTGAAGCTTTCTTT,CASSQGAGANTEAFF
.,TRBJ1-5,TRBV5-1,15,TGCGCCAGCAGCTTGCAGGGGATGTGGAATCAGCCCCAGCATTTT,CASSLQGMWNQPQHF
TRBD2,TRBJ2-7,TRBV6-5,16,TGTGCCAGCAGCTACACTAGCGGGGGGGTCCCCTACGAGCAGTACTTC,CASSYTSGGVPYEQYF
.,TRBJ2-2,TRBV2,17,TGTGCCAGCAGTCCCGAGGGCCCTCTAAGGAACACCGGGGAGCTGTTTTTT,CASSPEGPLRNTGELFF
.,TRBJ1-6,TRBV5-4,13,TGTGCCAGCAGTAACGGGGGGAATTCACCCCTCCACTTT,CASSNGGNSPLHF
TRBD1,TRBJ2-7,TRBV5-1,14,TGCGCCAGCAGTTTTCGGGACAGGGTGGCCGAGCAGTACTTC,CASSFRDRVAEQYF
.,TRBJ2-3,TRBV4-2,15,TGTGCCAGCAGCCAAGAAGGTCAGGAATCAGATACGCAGTATTTT,CASSQEGQESDTQYF
.,TRBJ1-5,TRBV6-1,14,TGTGCCAGCAGTCTAGGGAGTCTTAATCAGCCCCAGCATTTT,CASSLGSLNQPQHF
TRBD1,TRBJ1-2,TRBV2,13,TGTGCCAGCACTAGGGACAGCGGAAGGGGCTACACCTTC,CASTRDSGRGYTF
.,TRBJ2-1,TRBV12-5,14,TGTGCTAGTGGTTTGCAACTAGTGTACAATGAGCAGTTCTTC,CASGLQLVYNEQFF
.,TRBJ1-1,TRBV7-2,14,TGTGCCAGCAGCTCAGAGACTTCGAGGACTGAAGCTTTCTTT,CASSSETSRTEAFF
.,TRBJ1-2,TRBV19,12,TGTGCCAGTAGTAGGCAGTTGAATGGCTACACCTTC,CASSRQLNGYTF
.,TRBJ1-4,TRBV29-1,11,TGCAGCGTTGAAGAACGGGGGAAACTGTTTTTT,CSVEERGKLFF
.,TRBJ1-4,TRBV6-1,16,TGTGCCAGCAGTGATAACATGAAATCGGGTGGTGAAAAACTGTTTTTT,CASSDNMKSGGEKLFF
.,TRBJ1-5,TRBV15,15,TGTGCCACCAGCAGATTGGGGGGGGGCAATCAGCCCCAGCATTTT,CATSRLGGGNQPQHF